This T cell receptor (beta chain) emerged from a study of vaccination effects on CD4 cells after COVID-19. Study context: As their vaccination, participants received two doses of either BNT162b2 or mRNA-1273. Convalescent patients (n = two) were sampled 16 days and one week prevaccination.

A remark on this clone: The antigen remains unidentified.

The V segment lost 5 bases and the J segment 5 bases; nucleotides outside the gene matches: 6. The V gene's germline CDR1 is SQVTM and CDR2 ANQGSEA. This CDR3 has 13 residues. The assay was immunoSEQ multiplex PCR, and TCRdb's table has in-frame clones only and misses some. Among approximately 31,000 clones listed, approximately 72% were seen once. Under the ViraFEST assay, PBMC were stimulated with viral peptide pools so that antigen-specific CD4+ T cells expanded. Sequencing was performed afterwards. CD4+ T cell isolation took place after 10 days of culture. Infection dated between March and December 2020, before the Alpha, Beta and Delta variants reached the United States. After about 2 million PBMC were placed in each well, they were cultured with roughly 11 IU/ml IL-2 and roughly 10 ug/ml peptides. Cultures had half their medium replaced with IL-2 medium on days 3 and 7.

The TCR sequence derives from a human donor who had a prior SARS-CoV-2 infection. The material sequenced was CD4+ T cells from PBMCs cultured with a peptide pool, taken before COVID-19 vaccination. V gene TRBV29-1 combines with J gene TRBJ2-1, with TRBD2 matching over 7 bases. CDR3: CSVLLAANNEQFF. The DNA for the CDR3 is TGCAGCGTTCTCCTAGCGGCTAACAATGAGCAGTTCTTC.